Below, 10 T cell receptor beta chains from the same sample are listed, as sequenced in a study of molecular identifiers for immune sequencing clone quantification. Using its own MiXCR run on the PCR reads, TCRdb lists one record per CDR3 protein. This sample has around 300,000 distinct CDR3 sequences, with about a quarter found just once. Sample: naive CD8+ T cells from blood, with Jurkat cell RNA spiked in. As for subset: FACS-sorted CD8+CD4-CCR7+CD45RA+ naive T cells. The receptors shown here come from a human donor in good health. Some libraries in this study had Jurkat cell RNA spiked in.

The chain has TRBV4-1 and TRBJ2-7, with D perhaps matching TRBD1 (5 bases). The germline gives CDR1 MGHRA, CDR2 YSYEKL. V lost 0 bases to trimming and J lost 3 bases, with 9 bases between them. This CDR3 comprises 14 residues. The CDR3 sequence is CASSQEAGYYEQYF. The CDR3, as DNA: TGCGCCAGCAGCCAAGAAGCAGGGTACTACGAGCAGTACTTC.

J is TRBJ2-1 and V is TRBV12-3 or TRBV12-4; 9 bases line up with TRBD2. CDR3 length equals 16 residues. Trimming removed 6 bases from V and 1 base from J; junction bases left unmatched: 7. The CDR3 DNA is TGTGCCAGCAGCCCGAGGACTAGCGTTTCCTACAATGAGCAGTTCTTC. This sequence encodes CASSPRTSVSYNEQFF.

This clonotype appeared a few times. The genes are TRBV12-3 or TRBV12-4 and TRBJ1-5; D is unclear. V was cut by 7 bases and J by 1 base, with 5 bases left in between. The length of the CDR3 is 12 residues. CDR3 nucleotide sequence: TGTGCCAGCAAGGACAGCAATCAGCCCCAGCATTTT. Translating gives CASKDSNQPQHF.

DNA of the CDR3: TGTGCCAGTAGTTTGGGGGAATACACAGATACGCAGTATTTT. As protein: CASSLGEYTDTQYF. V gene TRBV19 combines with J gene TRBJ2-3; TRBD1 or TRBD2 may be the D gene (5 bases each). Germline V gene data show CDR1 as LNHDA and CDR2 as SQIVND (reference sequence). The CDR3 is 14 amino acids. Trimming cost V 5 bases and J 2 bases, with 11 bases left between them.

This clonotype was seen only a few times. V usage is TRBV4-3 and J usage is TRBJ2-7; 9 bases agree with TRBD2. This CDR3 contains 14 residues. V was pared by 4 bases and J by 4 bases, with 5 bases of the junction left unmatched. Looked up from germline, CDR1 is LGHNA and CDR2 is YSLEER. In DNA form, the CDR3 reads TGCGCCAGCAGCCCTGGGACTAGCTATTACGAGCAGTACTTC. Its translation is CASSPGTSYYEQYF.

This clonotype was counted many times. The chain uses TRBV7-9 and TRBJ2-5; D gene uncertain. The germline V and J ends were trimmed by 3 bases and 0 bases, with 5 bases remaining between them. The CDR3 loop spans 13 amino acids. Germline CDR1 is SEHNR and CDR2 is FQNEAQ (reference sequence). The CDR3 bases are TGTGCCAGCAGCTTGAGGTACCAAGAGACCCAGTACTTC. This codes for CASSLRYQETQYF.

As regards this clonotype: This clone may be a read error of a much larger clone one base away. The chain uses TRBV6-5 and TRBJ1-1; D is uncertain. The V end was cut by 5 bases, the J end by 2 bases, with 21 bases between. The CDR3 covers 17 residues. CDR1 and CDR2 from the germline V gene are MNHEY and SVGAGI. The CDR3 DNA is TGTGCCAGCAGTCACCGGGAGGCAGAGGACCACAACACTGAAGCTTTCTTT. Its protein is CASSHREAEDHNTEAFF.

At least ten counts were recorded for this clonotype. The CDR3 region is CASSLPGGVDTQYF. The CDR3 DNA follows: TGTGCCAGCAGCCTACCGGGGGGCGTGGATACGCAGTATTTT. The V call is TRBV7-9, the J call TRBJ2-3; D perhaps matches TRBD2 (7 bases). With 5 bases removed from V and 6 bases from J, the gap between germline ends came to 15 bases. Germline V lookup: CDR1 SEHNR, CDR2 FQNEAQ (reference sequence). The CDR3 runs to 14 residues.

About this clonotype itself: This may be a read error: a much more frequent sequence differs by one nucleotide. V is TRBV29-1 and J is TRBJ2-7; tentatively, D is TRBD2 (5 bases). The CDR3 runs to 13 residues. The ends were cut back, 4 bases at V and 8 bases at J, with 18 bases in the middle. From germline, CDR1 is SQVTM and CDR2 ANQGSEA. The CDR3: CSVVSGSRYKQYF. CDR3 nucleotide sequence: TGCAGCGTTGTCTCGGGGTCACGGTACAAGCAGTACTTC.

This clonotype was picked up many times. The gene calls are TRBV4-3 and TRBJ2-7; weak D call: TRBD2 (6 bases). CDR1 and CDR2 (germline): LGHNA, YSLEER. CDR3 length: 17 residues. V dropped 0 bases and J dropped 4 bases, with 19 bases sitting between them. The CDR3 DNA follows: TGCGCCAGCAGCCAAGATGTAGGGGCGGGATTACGGTACGAGCAGTACTTC. Amino acids: CASSQDVGAGLRYEQYF.